A selection of T cell receptor beta chains follows, all from one sample in a study of blood T cell repertoires in COVID-19. TCRdb keeps only in-frame clones here, not all; method: immunoSEQ multiplex PCR. The top ten hold approximately 18% of the sample, which has 150,000 to 200,000 clones, 84% seen once. Specimen: peripheral blood. All receptors derive from a woman over 75 with acute or convalescent COVID-19. Each CDR3 is given with its conserved first and last residue. The D gene is left open where the match is weak. Rows may omit the clone size; those that give it use once, few, many or a size class.

>NA|TRBJ1-2|TRBV20-1|11|NA
CSARGETSYTF
TGCAGTGCTCGAGGGGAGACAAGCTACACCTTC
>NA|TRBJ2-5|TRBV3-1/TRBV3-2|15|TRBD2
CASSQELADGETQYF
TGTGCCAGCAGCCAAGAACTAGCGGATGGAGAGACCCAGTACTTC
>NA|TRBJ1-1|TRBV7-9|13|NA
CASSSTSNTEAFF
TGTGCCAGCAGCTCGACATCGAACACTGAAGCTTTCTTT
>many|TRBJ2-4|TRBV3-1/TRBV3-2|16|TRBD2
CASSNSGSRDKNIQYF
TGTGCCAGCAGCAATAGCGGGAGTCGGGACAAAAACATTCAGTACTTC
>NA|TRBJ1-1|TRBV15|15|NA
CATSRDLAGNTEAFF
TGTGCCACCAGCAGAGATCTAGCTGGGAACACTGAAGCTTTCTTT
>NA|TRBJ1-2|TRBV29-1|16|TRBD1
CSVEAGGQSLHYGYTF
TGCAGCGTTGAAGCCGGGGGACAGAGCCTTCACTATGGCTACACCTTC
>NA|TRBJ2-5|TRBV5-1|16|TRBD2
CASSLGPSGYQETQYF
TGCGCCAGCAGCTTGGGACCTAGCGGATACCAAGAGACCCAGTACTTC
>NA|TRBJ2-3|TRBV27|21|TRBD2
CASSLSRRASGRESGTDTQYF
TGTGCCAGCAGTTTATCTAGGCGGGCTAGCGGGAGGGAATCTGGCACAGATACGCAGTATTTT
>NA|TRBJ2-1|TRBV10-1|23|TRBD2
CASSDVAPGRSGTSGSRYNEQFF
TGCGCCAGCAGCGATGTGGCCCCTGGCCGCTCCGGGACTAGCGGGAGTAGGTACAATGAGCAGTTCTTC
>NA|TRBJ2-7|TRBV7-2|15|NA
CASSPRAGVGYEQYF
TGTGCCAGCAGCCCGCGAGCGGGCGTGGGCTACGAGCAGTACTTC
>NA|TRBJ1-2|TRBV25-1|14|TRBD1
CASSDFRTGVGYTF
TGTGCCAGCAGTGACTTTCGGACAGGGGTTGGCTACACCTTC
>NA|TRBJ2-7|TRBV5-5|16|TRBD1
CASSFGTGGLRYEQYF
TGTGCCAGCAGCTTCGGGACAGGGGGCTTACGTTACGAGCAGTACTTC
>NA|TRBJ1-1|TRBV5-1|14|NA
CASTPGVVDTEAFF
TGCGCCAGCACACCGGGTGTCGTCGACACTGAAGCTTTCTTT
>NA|TRBJ1-1|TRBV5-4|15|NA
CASSLGLTGNTEAFF
TGTGCCAGCAGCTTGGGCTTAACAGGGAACACTGAAGCTTTCTTT
>NA|TRBJ2-1|TRBV29-1|13|NA
CSVDPRNYNEQFF
TGCAGCGTTGACCCCAGAAACTACAATGAGCAGTTCTTC
>NA|TRBJ1-3|TRBV28|16|TRBD1
CASSLRTGGSGNTIYF
TGTGCCAGCAGCCTAAGGACAGGCGGCTCTGGAAACACCATATATTTT